This passage covers 6 T cell receptor beta chains from one sample sequenced in a study of blood T cell repertoires in COVID-19 (dated by TCRdb to 2020 to 2022). The library was produced with the immunoSEQ multiplex PCR assay. The table comes from immuneACCESS by way of TCRdb, which keeps in-frame sequences with V and J called. Part of the clones is missing from these tables; in studies checked, under half for an unresolved V gene and the rest for unknown reasons. The sample has some 270,000 clones on record, approximately 90% of them singletons. The ten largest clones represent roughly 4.3% of the sample. The sample comprised PBMCs or T cells enriched from blood (not recorded which). These receptor sequences come from a woman in her 30s with acute COVID-19.

The J gene is TRBJ2-1, the V gene TRBV10-1; 10 positions match TRBD1. The CDR3 loop spans 16 amino acids. Germline V gives CDR1 WNHNN, CDR2 SYGVQD (reference sequence). The V and J ends lost 2 bases and 6 bases, in that order; junction bases with no gene match: 7. CDR3: CASSEETGGAGNEQFF. CDR3 nucleotide sequence: TGCGCCAGCAGTGAGGAGACAGGGGGCGCAGGCAATGAGCAGTTCTTC.

This clone has a handful of counts. The V call is TRBV9, the J call TRBJ1-2; D not resolved. Trimming stripped 3 bases from V and 3 bases from J, with 9 bases between. Germline values: CDR1 SGDLS, CDR2 YYNGEE. This CDR3 spans 13 amino acids. The CDR3 bases are TGTGCCAGCAGCGGTCAAGCCCACTATGGCTACACCTTC. This translates into CASSGQAHYGYTF.

The chain is built from TRBV4-1 and TRBJ2-7; D is unclear. This CDR3 has 15 amino acids. V lost 0 bases, J lost 1 base, and 10 bases lay in between. CDR1 is MGHRA, CDR2 YSYEKL, per germline. The CDR3 reads CASSQDMADSYEQYF. CDR3 bases: TGCGCCAGCAGCCAAGATATGGCCGATTCCTACGAGCAGTACTTC.

There are a few counts of this clone. The chain uses TRBV19 and TRBJ1-1; 7 bases map to TRBD1. This CDR3 spans 15 amino acids. The germline CDR1 and CDR2 sequences are LNHDA and SQIVND (reference sequence). Trimming took 6 bases from V and 5 from J; bases not matched to a gene: 12. Here the CDR3 reads CASRTRQGSNTEAFF. DNA of the CDR3: TGTGCCAGTAGGACCCGACAGGGCTCGAATACTGAAGCTTTCTTT.

This clone occurred once. This chain connects TRBV19 to TRBJ2-7, with 15 bases that match TRBD2. This CDR3 has 18 amino acids. The germline CDR1 and CDR2 sequences are LNHDA and SQIVND (reference sequence). With V trimmed by 6 bases and J by 6 bases, 15 bases remained unmatched. The DNA for the CDR3 is TGTGCCAGTAGCTGGACTAGCGGGAGGGCTTCCTCAGAGGTCGAGCAGTACTTC. Translation: CASSWTSGRASSEVEQYF.

This chain links TRBV28 with TRBJ1-5; D is perhaps TRBD1 (6 bases). The germline V gene has CDR1 MDHEN and CDR2 SYDVKM. The V and J ends lost 3 bases and 3 bases respectively, with 9 bases between them. The CDR3 covers 14 residues. The CDR3 loop is CASSLRGLNQPQHF. The CDR3 nucleotides read TGTGCCAGCAGTTTGCGGGGGCTCAATCAGCCCCAGCATTTT.